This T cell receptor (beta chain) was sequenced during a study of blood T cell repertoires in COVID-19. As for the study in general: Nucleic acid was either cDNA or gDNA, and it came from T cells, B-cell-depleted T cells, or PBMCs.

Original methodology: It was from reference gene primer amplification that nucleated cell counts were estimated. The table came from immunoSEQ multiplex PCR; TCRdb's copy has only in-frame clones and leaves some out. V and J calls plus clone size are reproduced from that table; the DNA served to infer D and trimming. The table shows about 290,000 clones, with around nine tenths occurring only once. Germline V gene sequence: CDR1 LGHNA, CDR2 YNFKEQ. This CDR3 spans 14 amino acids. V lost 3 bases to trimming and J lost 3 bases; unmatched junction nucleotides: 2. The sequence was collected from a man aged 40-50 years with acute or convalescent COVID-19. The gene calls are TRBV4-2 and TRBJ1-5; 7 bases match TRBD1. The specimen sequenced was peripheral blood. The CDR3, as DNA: TGTGCCAGCAGCCAGACAGGGCTCAATCAGCCCCAGCATTTT. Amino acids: CASSQTGLNQPQHF.